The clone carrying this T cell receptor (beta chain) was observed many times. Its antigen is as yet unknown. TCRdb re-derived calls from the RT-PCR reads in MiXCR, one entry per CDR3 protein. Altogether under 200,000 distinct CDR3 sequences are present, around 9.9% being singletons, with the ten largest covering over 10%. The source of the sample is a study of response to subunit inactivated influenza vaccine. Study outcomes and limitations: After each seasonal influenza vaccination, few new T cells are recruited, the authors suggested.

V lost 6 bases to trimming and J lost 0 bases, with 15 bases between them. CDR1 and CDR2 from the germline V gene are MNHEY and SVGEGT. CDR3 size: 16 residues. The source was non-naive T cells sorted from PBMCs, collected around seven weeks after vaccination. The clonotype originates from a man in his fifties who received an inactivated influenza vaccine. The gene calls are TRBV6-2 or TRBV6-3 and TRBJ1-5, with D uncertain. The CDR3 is CASSPVAVNSNQPQHF. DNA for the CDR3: TGTGCCAGCAGCCCCGTCGCAGTGAATAGCAATCAGCCCCAGCATTTT.